This T cell receptor beta chain was captured in a study of T-cell reconstitution after alpha-beta-depleted transplantation in children. Whole-study findings and limits: From newly produced T cells came most of the T-cell counts and diversity one year after transplant. Reported findings indicate that, about two months after transplant, alpha-beta T cells came from several hundred expanded clones, which were derived from non-depleted graft cells. Some patients' high day-60 TCRbeta diversity was attributed to recipient cells surviving conditioning.

Unique molecular identifiers were incorporated during preparation of the TCRbeta library. A single record per CDR3 protein comes from TCRdb applying MiXCR to the PCR reads. Counted here are almost 500,000 distinct CDR3 sequences, 10% to 13% occurring once; the ten biggest clones make up 2%. The CDR3 contains 14 residues. The V end was cut by 2 bases, the J end by 8 bases, with 14 bases between. CDR1 is SGHTA and CDR2 is FQGNSA in the germline V gene. Regarding this clonotype: Its cognate antigen is unknown.

The chain is built from TRBV7-2 and TRBJ2-3; a possible D gene is TRBD2 (5 bases). This receptor was obtained from a child under 10 years old with inherited bone marrow failure, due to receive a stem cell transplant. Material: PBMCs, obtained before TCRalphabeta/CD19-depleted stem cell transplant. In DNA, the CDR3 is TGTGCCAGCAGCTTATATCAGAGAAGCGGTACGCAGTATTTT. It codes for CASSLYQRSGTQYF.